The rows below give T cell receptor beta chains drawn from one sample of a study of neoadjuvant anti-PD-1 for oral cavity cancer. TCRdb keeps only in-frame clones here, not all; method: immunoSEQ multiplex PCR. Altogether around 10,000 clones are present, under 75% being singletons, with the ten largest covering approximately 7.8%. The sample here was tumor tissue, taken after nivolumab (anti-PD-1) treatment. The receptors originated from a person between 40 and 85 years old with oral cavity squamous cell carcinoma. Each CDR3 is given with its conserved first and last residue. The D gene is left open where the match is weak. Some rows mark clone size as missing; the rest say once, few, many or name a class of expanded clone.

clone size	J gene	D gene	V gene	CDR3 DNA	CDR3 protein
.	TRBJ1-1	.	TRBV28	TGTGCCAGCAGTCCCCGCCCGGGATGGGCTGAAGCTTTCTTT	CASSPRPGWAEAFF
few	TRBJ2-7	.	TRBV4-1	TGCGCCAGCAGCCAAGATAGGCAGGGGGAGGACGAGCAGTACTTC	CASSQDRQGEDEQYF
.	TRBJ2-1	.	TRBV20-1	TGCAGTGCTCGAACCCACCAGGAGCAGTTCTTC	CSARTHQEQFF
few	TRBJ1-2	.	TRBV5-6	TGTGCCAGCAGCTTGGAAGTGGGGACCTCTGGCTATGGCTACACCTTC	CASSLEVGTSGYGYTF
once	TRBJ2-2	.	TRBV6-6	TGTGCCAGCAGTTTCGGTCGCAGGGACACCGGGGAGCTGTTTTTT	CASSFGRRDTGELFF
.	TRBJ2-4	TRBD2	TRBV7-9	TGTGCCAGCAGCGTGACTAGCGGGGGGCCAGAGGTGCAGTACTTC	CASSVTSGGPEVQYF
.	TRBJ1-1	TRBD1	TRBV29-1	TGCAGCGCCTGGACAGGGGCAGGGAACACTGAAGCTTTCTTT	CSAWTGAGNTEAFF
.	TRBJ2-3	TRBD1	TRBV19	TGTGCCAGTAGTATAGAGGGGGACAGGGCGGATACGCAGTATTTT	CASSIEGDRADTQYF
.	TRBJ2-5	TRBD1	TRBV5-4	TGTGCCAGCAGCACCCCGCGTCTGGGGACAGGGTGGGAGACCCAGTACTTC	CASSTPRLGTGWETQYF
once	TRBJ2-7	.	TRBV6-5	TGTGCCAGCAGCCTGGACAGCTACGAGCAGTACTTC	CASSLDSYEQYF
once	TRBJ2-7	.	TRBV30	TGTGCCTTCGGACGGACCTCCTACGAGCAGTACTTC	CAFGRTSYEQYF
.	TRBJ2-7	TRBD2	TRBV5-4	TGTGCCAGCAGCTGGGGGACTAGCGGGGTCTACGAGCAGTACTTC	CASSWGTSGVYEQYF
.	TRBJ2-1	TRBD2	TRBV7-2	TGTGCCAGCAGCCCCAATCTAGCGGGGGGAGTGAGTGAGCAGTTCTTC	CASSPNLAGGVSEQFF
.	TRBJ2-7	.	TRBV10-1	TGCGCCAGCAGTGAGATAGCGGACTACGAGCAGTACTTC	CASSEIADYEQYF
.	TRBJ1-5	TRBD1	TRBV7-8	TGTGCCAGCAGCCCGGGACAGGGGAATCAGCCCCAGCATTTT	CASSPGQGNQPQHF
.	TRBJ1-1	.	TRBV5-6	TGTGCCAGCAGCCCACTGGGCGGACAACAGGCGACTGAAGCTTTCTTT	CASSPLGGQQATEAFF
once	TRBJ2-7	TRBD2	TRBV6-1	TGTGCCAGCAGTGAGGCTGTAGGGGAGGGGTACGAGCAGTACTTC	CASSEAVGEGYEQYF
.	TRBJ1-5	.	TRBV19	TGTGCCAGTAGTATAGGGCAGGGTTCAGGCCAGCCCCAGCATTTT	CASSIGQGSGQPQHF
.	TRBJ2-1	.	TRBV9	TGTGCCAGCAGCGTAGATAGAGCCTACAATGAGCAGTTCTTC	CASSVDRAYNEQFF
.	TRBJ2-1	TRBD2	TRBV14	TGTGCCAGCAGCCAAAGCGGGGGGGCGGGAAATGAGCAGTTCTTC	CASSQSGGAGNEQFF
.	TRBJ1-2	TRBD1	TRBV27	TGTGCCAGCAGTTCCGGGACAGGGGGCGCCTATGGCTACACCTTC	CASSSGTGGAYGYTF
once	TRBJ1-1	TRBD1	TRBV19	TGTGCCAGTAGTATCCCGGACAGGGGCTCCGGTGAAGCTTTCTTT	CASSIPDRGSGEAFF
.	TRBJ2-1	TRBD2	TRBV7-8	TGTGCCAGCAGCTTAGAGCGGGGGGGCTACAATGAGCAGTTCTTC	CASSLERGGYNEQFF
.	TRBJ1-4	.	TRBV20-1	TGCAGTGCTAGAGACGATGAAAAACTGTTTTTT	CSARDDEKLFF
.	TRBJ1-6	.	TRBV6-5	TGTGCCAGCAATAGGCAGGGGAATTCACCCCTCCACTTT	CASNRQGNSPLHF
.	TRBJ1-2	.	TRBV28	TGTGCCAGCAGTTTATCTGGGCGGCATCAGAGCCCCGGCAGTGGCTACACCTTC	CASSLSGRHQSPGSGYTF
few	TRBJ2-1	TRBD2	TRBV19	TGTGCCAGTAGTAAGGCCCTCGGGGCGGGGGGCTACAATGAGCAGTTCTTC	CASSKALGAGGYNEQFF
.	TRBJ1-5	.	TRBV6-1	TGTGCCAGCAGTGAACCACAGGGAGGTCAGCCCCAGCATTTT	CASSEPQGGQPQHF
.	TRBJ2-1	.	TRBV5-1	TGCGCCAGCAGCCGGACAGTCGGCTTTTCCAGCTACAATGAGCAGTTCTTC	CASSRTVGFSSYNEQFF
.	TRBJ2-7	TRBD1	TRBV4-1	TGCGCCAGCAGCCAGAGGGCGACAGGGAACTCCTACGAGCAGTACTTC	CASSQRATGNSYEQYF
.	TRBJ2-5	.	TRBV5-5	TGTGCCAGCAGCCCATCCGAGCGAGGAGGGGAGACCCAGTACTTC	CASSPSERGGETQYF
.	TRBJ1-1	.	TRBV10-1	TGCGCCAGCCGCAGGACCTTTAACACTGAAGCTTTCTTT	CASRRTFNTEAFF
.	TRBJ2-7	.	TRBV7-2	TGTGCCAGCAGCTTAGACTTCCGCGAGCAGTACTTC	CASSLDFREQYF
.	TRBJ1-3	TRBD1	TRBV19	TGTGCCAGTAGAAGACCGGGACAGTTTGGAAACACCATATATTTT	CASRRPGQFGNTIYF
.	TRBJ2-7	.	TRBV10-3	TGTGCCATCGGACCTCGACGCGAGCAGTACTTC	CAIGPRREQYF
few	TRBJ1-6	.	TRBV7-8	TGTGCCAGCAGGGGTGGCAAGCATAATTCACCCCTCCACTTT	CASRGGKHNSPLHF
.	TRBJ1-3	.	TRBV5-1	TGCGCCAGCAGCTTGGTAAGCCGGGACACCACCTCTGGAAACACCATATATTTT	CASSLVSRDTTSGNTIYF